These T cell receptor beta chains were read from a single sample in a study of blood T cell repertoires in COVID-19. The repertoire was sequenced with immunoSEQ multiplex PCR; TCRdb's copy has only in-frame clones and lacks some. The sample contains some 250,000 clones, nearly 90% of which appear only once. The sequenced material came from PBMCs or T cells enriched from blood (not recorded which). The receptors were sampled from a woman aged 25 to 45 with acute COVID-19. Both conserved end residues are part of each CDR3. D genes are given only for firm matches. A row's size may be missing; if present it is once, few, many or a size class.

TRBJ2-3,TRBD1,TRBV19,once,TGTGCCAGTAGTACGGACGGACAGGTTGCTGTAGATACGCAGTATTTT,CASSTDGQVAVDTQYF
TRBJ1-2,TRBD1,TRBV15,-,TGTGCCACCAGCAGCGGACAGGGTGCTGACTATGGCTACACCTTC,CATSSGQGADYGYTF
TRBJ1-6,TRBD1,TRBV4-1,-,TGCGCCAGCAGCCACCTCCTGGGACAGTCCAATTCACCCCTCCACTTT,CASSHLLGQSNSPLHF
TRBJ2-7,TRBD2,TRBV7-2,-,TGTGCCAGCAGTCTCGGACTAGACTCCTACGAGCAGTACTTC,CASSLGLDSYEQYF
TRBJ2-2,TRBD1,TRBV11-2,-,TGTGCCAGCAGCTTAGGGTCAGGGGGCGGGAAGAGCGGGGAGCTGTTTTTT,CASSLGSGGGKSGELFF
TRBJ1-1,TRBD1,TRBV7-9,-,TGTGCCAGCAGCTGGACAGGGCAGAACACTGAAGCTTTCTTT,CASSWTGQNTEAFF
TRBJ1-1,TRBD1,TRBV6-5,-,TGTGCCAGCAGTTATCTCGGGACAGCGAACACTGAAGCTTTCTTT,CASSYLGTANTEAFF
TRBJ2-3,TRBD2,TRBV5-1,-,TGCGCCAGTAAGGGACTAGCTAAAGATACGCAGTATTTT,CASKGLAKDTQYF
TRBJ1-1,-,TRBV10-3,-,TGTGCCATCAGTGACCCCCTAGCTGGTGCTGAAGCTTTCTTT,CAISDPLAGAEAFF
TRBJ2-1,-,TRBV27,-,TGTGCCCGCCTCCAGGACAGAGAGCAGTTCTTC,CARLQDREQFF
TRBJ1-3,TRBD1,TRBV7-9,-,TGTGCCAGCAGCCACCTGACGGGACAGGACTTAAACACCATATATTTT,CASSHLTGQDLNTIYF
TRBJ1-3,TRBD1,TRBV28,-,TGTGCCAGCAGTCCGGACAGGGCTGGAAACACCATATATTTT,CASSPDRAGNTIYF
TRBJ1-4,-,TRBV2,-,TGTGCCAGCAGTGTAAACAGGGAACTGTTTTTT,CASSVNRELFF
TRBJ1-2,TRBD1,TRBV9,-,TGTGCCAGCAGCCCGAGCCTACGGACAGGGGAAGGCTACACCTTC,CASSPSLRTGEGYTF
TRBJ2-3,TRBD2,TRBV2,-,TGTGCCAGCACGGGCGGACGGGGGGGCCGCACAGATACGCAGTATTTT,CASTGGRGGRTDTQYF
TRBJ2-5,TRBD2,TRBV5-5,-,TGTGCCAGCAGCTTGGCACTAGCGGGTAGGAACCAAGAGACCCAGTACTTC,CASSLALAGRNQETQYF
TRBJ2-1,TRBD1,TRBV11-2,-,TGTGCCAGCAGCTTATTGGCGACAGGGGGCATTGAGCAGTTCTTC,CASSLLATGGIEQFF
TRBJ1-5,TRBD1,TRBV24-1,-,TGTGCCACCAGTTCTACAGGGGACAATCAGCCCCAGCATTTT,CATSSTGDNQPQHF
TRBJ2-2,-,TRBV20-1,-,TGCAGTGCTAGTGACTACGCGAACACCGGGGAGCTGTTTTTT,CSASDYANTGELFF
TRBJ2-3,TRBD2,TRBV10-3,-,TGTGCCATCAATAGCGGGGGGGGAAGGAGCACAGATACGCAGTATTTT,CAINSGGGRSTDTQYF
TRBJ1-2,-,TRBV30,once,TGTGCCTGGAGTCCCCCTAAGGGCTACACCTTC,CAWSPPKGYTF
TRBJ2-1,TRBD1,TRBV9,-,TGTGCCAGCAGCGTAGCCGGGACAGTAAATGAGCAGTTCTTC,CASSVAGTVNEQFF
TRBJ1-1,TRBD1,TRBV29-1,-,TGCAGCGTTCAGACAGGGTCCTTGAACACTGAAGCTTTCTTT,CSVQTGSLNTEAFF
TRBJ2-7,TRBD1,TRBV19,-,TGTGCCAGTGGGGACAGGGCCTACGAGCAGTACTTC,CASGDRAYEQYF
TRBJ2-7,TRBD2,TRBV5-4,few,TGTGCCAGCAGCTCACTAGCGGGGGGCTCCTACGAGCAGTACTTC,CASSSLAGGSYEQYF
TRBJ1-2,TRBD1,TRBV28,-,TGTGCCAGCAGTAATGCAGGGGGCTCAGGGGGTGGCTACACCTTC,CASSNAGGSGGGYTF
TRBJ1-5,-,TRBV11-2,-,TGTGCCAGCAGCTTAGACAGGGGCTCCCATCAGCCCCAGCATTTT,CASSLDRGSHQPQHF
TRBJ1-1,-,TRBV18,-,TGTGCCAGCTCACCTAGCAGCACTGAAGCTTTCTTT,CASSPSSTEAFF
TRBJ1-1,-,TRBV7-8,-,TGTGCCAGCAGCATCCCACAGGGGAACACTGAAGCTTTCTTT,CASSIPQGNTEAFF
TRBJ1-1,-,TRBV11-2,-,TGTGCCAGCAGCTTACGGGGAATGAACACTGAAGCTTTCTTT,CASSLRGMNTEAFF
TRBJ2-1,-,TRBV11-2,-,TGTGCCAGCAGCTTAGTTCAGGGTTTATGGAATGAGCAGTTCTTC,CASSLVQGLWNEQFF
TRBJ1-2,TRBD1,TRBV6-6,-,TGTGCCAGCAGTAGTCCGTGGACAGGGGGCGAGGGCTACACCTTC,CASSSPWTGGEGYTF
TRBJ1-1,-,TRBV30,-,TGTGCCTGGACCCGAACACCTGAAGCTTTCTTT,CAWTRTPEAFF
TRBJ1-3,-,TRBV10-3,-,TGTGCCATCAGTGAAGGAGGGGGGGCGAGTGGAAACACCATATATTTT,CAISEGGGASGNTIYF
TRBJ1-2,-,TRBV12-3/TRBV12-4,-,TGTGCCAGCAGTAAACACCGAGGGGGCTACACCTTC,CASSKHRGGYTF
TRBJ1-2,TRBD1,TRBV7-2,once,TGTGCCAGCAGCTGGACAGGGGCGAGCTATGGCTACACCTTC,CASSWTGASYGYTF
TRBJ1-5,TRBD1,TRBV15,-,TGTGCCACCAGCAGAGATTTTGTCGCGGGACAGGGCAATCAGCCCCAGCATTTT,CATSRDFVAGQGNQPQHF
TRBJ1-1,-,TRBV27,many,TGTGCCAGCAGTTTATGGCAGGGTTTTACTGAAGCTTTCTTT,CASSLWQGFTEAFF
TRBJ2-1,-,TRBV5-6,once,TGTGCCAGCAGCTTGTTCGGGGTAGCAGTCTATGAGCAGTTCTTC,CASSLFGVAVYEQFF
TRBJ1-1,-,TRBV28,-,TGTGCCAGCAGTTCAGGGTGGAACACTGAAGCTTTCTTT,CASSSGWNTEAFF
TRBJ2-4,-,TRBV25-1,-,TGTGCCAGCAGTGAATCTCGACAGGACGTCGTTTCCAAAAACATTCAGTACTTC,CASSESRQDVVSKNIQYF
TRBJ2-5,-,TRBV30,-,TGTGCCTGGACCCCAGGGCAGGCAGAGACCCAGTACTTC,CAWTPGQAETQYF
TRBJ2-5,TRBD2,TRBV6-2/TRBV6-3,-,TGTGCCAGCAGTTACTGGGGGGGGGAGACCCAGTACTTC,CASSYWGGETQYF
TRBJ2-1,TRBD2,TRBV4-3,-,TGCGCCAGCAGCCAAGATTCGGGGGGGGCCTACAATGAGCAGTTCTTC,CASSQDSGGAYNEQFF
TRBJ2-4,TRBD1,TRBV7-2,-,TGTGCCAGCAGCATCCGCCCGGGACAGGGGGCTTCCATTCAGTACTTC,CASSIRPGQGASIQYF
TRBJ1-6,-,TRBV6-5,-,TGTGCCAGCAATCAGGGGATTAATTCACCCCTCCACTTT,CASNQGINSPLHF
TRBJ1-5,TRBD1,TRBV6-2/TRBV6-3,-,TGTGCCAGCAGCTACTTTCCAAGCAGGGGGAATCAGCCCCAGCATTTT,CASSYFPSRGNQPQHF
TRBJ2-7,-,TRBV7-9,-,TGTGCCAGCAGCGGCGAGACACTTACCTACGAGCAGTACTTC,CASSGETLTYEQYF
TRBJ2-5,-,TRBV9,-,TGTGCCAGCAGCACCGGACATTTCGAGGCCCCAGAGACCCAGTACTTC,CASSTGHFEAPETQYF
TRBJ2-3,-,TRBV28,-,TGTGCCAGCAGTTCCCACCCCCGGGAAGATACGCAGTATTTT,CASSSHPREDTQYF
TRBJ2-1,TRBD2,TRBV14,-,TGTGCCAGCAGCCCCGGCGGGAGCCTCTACAATGAGCAGTTCTTC,CASSPGGSLYNEQFF
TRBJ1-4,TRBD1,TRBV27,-,TGTGCCAGCAGTTTAGACGGGACAGGGGGTGAAAAACTGTTTTTT,CASSLDGTGGEKLFF
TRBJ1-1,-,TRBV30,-,TGTGCCTGGAGTCTGTACAAGAACACTGAAGCTTTCTTT,CAWSLYKNTEAFF
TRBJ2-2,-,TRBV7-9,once,TGTGCCAGCAGCCCCCCGGGTGGGGGGGAGCTGTTTTTT,CASSPPGGGELFF
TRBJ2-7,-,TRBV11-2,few,TGTGCCAGCAGCTTAGGTCGGGGTGGAGAGCAGTACTTC,CASSLGRGGEQYF